The 22 T cell receptor beta chains presented below share a single source sample, sequenced in a study of response to subunit inactivated influenza vaccine. TCRdb reanalysed the RT-PCR reads using MiXCR and keeps one entry per CDR3 protein. The table has over 300,000 distinct CDR3 sequences, 21% seen once. The material sequenced was PBMCs from blood, taken less than 22 months after vaccination. Receptors were obtained from a man in his fifties or sixties who received an inactivated influenza vaccine.

This clonotype was seen many times. The chain employs TRBV4-3 and TRBJ1-5; D perhaps matches TRBD1 (5 bases). The ends were cut back, 4 bases at V and 3 bases at J, with 10 bases in the middle. Germline V CDR1 and CDR2: LGHNA, YSLEER. CDR3 length: 14 amino acids. The CDR3 DNA is TGCGCCAGCAGCCTCGGGACCAACAATCAGCCCCAGCATTTT. Amino acids: CASSLGTNNQPQHF.

This clonotype was observed a few times. The V call is TRBV4-2, the J call TRBJ1-1; D is uncertain. Trimming stripped 3 bases from V and 5 bases from J, with 16 bases between. The CDR3 contains 15 residues. Germline V gene data show CDR1 as LGHNA and CDR2 as YNFKEQ. The CDR3 nucleotides read TGTGCCAGCAGCCACGGCTACGATCTGGGGACTGAAGCTTTCTTT. It is translated as CASSHGYDLGTEAFF.

This chain uses TRBV7-9 with TRBJ1-2, with D possibly TRBD1 on 5 matching bases. The CDR3 length is 15 residues. Looked up from germline, CDR1 is SEHNR and CDR2 is FQNEAQ (reference sequence). With 2 bases removed from V and 8 bases from J, the gap between germline ends came to 18 bases. This CDR3 reads CASSLISGPSGGYTF. The DNA for the CDR3 is TGTGCCAGCAGCTTAATTTCGGGACCGTCTGGGGGCTACACCTTC.

The genes are TRBV7-2 and TRBJ1-4; no clear D. Looked up from germline, CDR1 is SGHTA and CDR2 is FQGNSA. There are 13 residues in the CDR3. The V end lost 2 bases, the J end lost 8 bases, and 9 bases lay between the germline ends. Here the CDR3 reads CASSLTRSEKLFF. In DNA form, the CDR3 reads TGTGCCAGCAGCTTAACCCGATCCGAAAAACTGTTTTTT.

V and J are TRBV27 and TRBJ1-6; D may be TRBD1 (6 bases). Germline lookup yields CDR1 MNHEY and CDR2 SMNVEV (reference sequence). V shed 7 bases and J shed 12 bases, with 13 bases lying between them. This CDR3 is 12 amino acids long. The CDR3 DNA follows: TGTGCCAGCAAGGGGGGCGGGTTACCCCTCCACTTT. This translates into CASKGGGLPLHF.

The chain employs TRBV27 and TRBJ2-1; D might be TRBD1 or TRBD2, each matching 6 bases. Germline V gene data show CDR1 as MNHEY and CDR2 as SMNVEV (reference sequence). V gave up 4 bases and J gave up 9 bases, with 10 bases separating them. This CDR3 contains 12 residues. The CDR3 DNA sequence: TGTGCCAGCAGTTGGGGGGCTGGTGAGCAGTTCTTC. It is translated as CASSWGAGEQFF.

The chain recombines TRBV7-3 with TRBJ2-3; unclear D gene. V shed 9 bases and J shed 10 bases, with 8 bases lying between them. The CDR3 sequence is 9 residues long. The germline gives CDR1 SGHTA, CDR2 FQGTGA. CDR3 bases: TGTGCCAGAGGCCGGCCGCAGTATTTT. This encodes CARGRPQYF.

This clonotype has at least ten counts. This chain connects TRBV10-3 to TRBJ1-6; D gene uncertain. CDR1 and CDR2 from the germline V gene are ENHRY and SYGVKD. This CDR3 has 13 amino acids. Trimming took 6 bases from V and 2 from J, leaving 5 bases between them. The DNA of the CDR3 is TGTGCCATCAGGCAGACCTATAATTCACCCCTCCACTTT. This codes for CAIRQTYNSPLHF.

Regarding this clonotype: A much larger clone lies one base from this, so it may be a read error. The rearrangement uses TRBV4-3 and TRBJ1-2; D ambiguous. Germline lookup yields CDR1 LGHNA and CDR2 YSLEER. CDR3 length equals 16 residues. CDR3 in amino acids: CANSQDTQTPSYGYTF. The CDR3 coding sequence is TGCGCCAACAGCCAAGATACACAGACTCCTTCCTATGGCTACACCTTC.

This clonotype has a count of ten or more. The chain links TRBV6-5 to TRBJ1-5, with a possible D match to TRBD1 (5 bases). The CDR3 runs to 14 residues. The V end was cut by 0 bases, the J end by 5 bases, with 8 bases between. CDR1 is MNHEY, CDR2 SVGAGI, per germline. The CDR3 sequence: CASSYSQGYQPQHF. As DNA, the CDR3 is TGTGCCAGCAGTTACTCCCAGGGTTATCAGCCCCAGCATTTT.

This clonotype was seen more than once but under ten times. The chain carries TRBV2 and TRBJ2-6, with D hard to call. The germline V gene has CDR1 SNHLY and CDR2 FYNNEI. There are 17 residues in the CDR3. V lost 6 bases, J lost 0 bases, and 15 bases lay in between. The CDR3 nucleotides read TGTGCCAGCAGAGAAACCGGGCTGGGCTCTGGGGCCAACGTCCTGACTTTC. It is translated as CASRETGLGSGANVLTF.

This clonotype was seen a handful of times. This rearrangement joins TRBV20-1 to TRBJ2-5; 7 positions agree with TRBD1. The CDR3 has 13 residues. CDR1 DFQATT and CDR2 SNEGSKA come from the germline V gene (reference sequence). V gave up 3 bases and J gave up 2 bases; unmatched junction bases: 3. In nucleotides, the CDR3 is TGCAGTGCTAGCTTGGGACAGCAAGAGACCCAGTACTTC. It translates to CSASLGQQETQYF.

The chain couples TRBV3-1 to TRBJ2-1; 9 bases align to TRBD1. Germline loops: CDR1 LGHDT, CDR2 YNNKEL (reference sequence). Germline trimming cut 1 base from V and 10 bases from J; bases unmatched to any gene: 8. This CDR3 spans 15 amino acids. The CDR3 DNA reads as TGTGCCAGCAGCCAAGCAGGGACAGGGCGTGGGGAGCAGTTCTTC. As protein: CASSQAGTGRGEQFF.

The table lists this clonotype with a few counts. The rearrangement uses TRBV18 and TRBJ2-5; D not certain. The length of the CDR3 is 13 residues. The V and J ends lost 2 bases and 2 bases respectively, with 6 bases between them. CDR1 is KGHSH and CDR2 is LQKENI in the germline V gene. CDR3 amino acids: CASSPLQQETQYF. The DNA for the CDR3 is TGTGCCAGCTCACCATTACAGCAAGAGACCCAGTACTTC.

The chain links TRBV28 to TRBJ1-5; TRBD1 is a possible D gene (5 bases). The CDR3 runs 12 residues. CDR1 MDHEN and CDR2 SYDVKM come from the germline V gene. The V gene lost 3 bases and the J gene lost 7 bases, with 7 bases spanning the gap. CDR3 sequence: CASSFWGQPQHF. The CDR3 DNA is TGTGCCAGCAGTTTTTGGGGGCAGCCCCAGCATTTT.

The rearrangement joins TRBV7-3 to TRBJ2-1, with TRBD2 matching 13 bases. V shed 5 bases, J shed 7 bases, and the junction held 8 bases outside the gene matches. Germline CDR1 SGHTA, CDR2 FQGTGA. This CDR3 is 16 amino acids long. The CDR3 is CASSMTTSGRTNEQFF. The DNA for the CDR3 is TGTGCCAGCAGCATGACGACTAGCGGGAGGACAAATGAGCAGTTCTTC.

Only a few counts were recorded for this clonotype. The chain carries TRBV10-3 and TRBJ1-6, with D tentatively TRBD1 (5 bases). The length of the CDR3 is 13 residues. Trimming pared 3 bases from V and 9 bases from J, leaving 9 bases between. Germline V CDR1 and CDR2: ENHRY, SYGVKD. DNA of the CDR3: TGTGCCATCAGTGAAGCGACAGCTTCACCCCTCCACTTT. Encoded protein: CAISEATASPLHF.

This rearrangement joins TRBV13 to TRBJ2-7; D not certain. Germline V gene data show CDR1 as PRHDT and CDR2 as FYEKMQ (reference sequence). V shed 1 base and J shed 4 bases, with 11 bases lying between them. The CDR3 loop spans 14 amino acids. The DNA of the CDR3 is TGTGCCAGCAGCTTAGCGAGTGCGGCTTACGAGCAGTACTTC. It codes for CASSLASAAYEQYF.

The chain combines TRBV20-1 with TRBJ1-5; D call uncertain. Trimming took 0 bases from V and 2 from J, leaving 11 bases between them. CDR3 length: 15 amino acids. Germline V gives CDR1 DFQATT, CDR2 SNEGSKA (reference sequence). As DNA, the CDR3 is TGCAGTGCTAGAGAAAGACTGAGGGGCAATCAGCCCCAGCATTTT. Its protein is CSARERLRGNQPQHF.

The V and J genes are TRBV29-1 and TRBJ2-4; weak D call: TRBD2 (5 bases). Germline V gives CDR1 SQVTM, CDR2 ANQGSEA. Trimming removed 3 bases from V and 6 bases from J, with 18 bases in between. This CDR3 is 15 amino acids long. For the CDR3, the DNA is TGCAGCGTTGAGGGTACAGCCGGGAAACGAAACATTCAGTACTTC. It yields the protein CSVEGTAGKRNIQYF.

This clonotype was seen a handful of times. This sequence may be a read error, since a much larger clone differs from it by one base. The chain recombines TRBV12-3 or TRBV12-4 with TRBJ1-2; 7 bases line up with TRBD1. The CDR3 extends over 12 amino acids. After removal of 6 bases from V and 4 bases from J, the junction contained 2 bases not matched to a gene. The CDR3 DNA reads TGTGCCAGCAGACAGGGGACCTATGGCTACACCTTC. It encodes CASRQGTYGYTF.

Sample share makes this clonotype medium-sized. This chain uses TRBV7-9 with TRBJ2-5; 11 bases align to TRBD2. The germline CDR1 and CDR2 sequences are SEHNR and FQNEAQ (reference sequence). The CDR3 has 15 amino acids. Germline trimming cut 5 bases from V and 1 base from J; bases unmatched to any gene: 3. The CDR3 DNA is TGTGCCAGCAGCAGGGGACTAGCGGCCCAAGAGACCCAGTACTTC. This sequence encodes CASSRGLAAQETQYF.